The 23 T cell receptor beta chains listed next were all sequenced from one sample in a study of response to subunit inactivated influenza vaccine. From the RT-PCR reads, TCRdb called clonotypes with MiXCR, one entry per CDR3 protein. The table shows roughly 160,000 distinct CDR3 sequences, with around 10% occurring only once. The specimen was CD8+ T cells sorted from PBMCs, collected roughly 24 months after vaccination. All receptors derive from a man between 50 and 69 years old who received an inactivated influenza vaccine.

The table lists this clonotype with a few counts. The gene calls are TRBV6-2 or TRBV6-3 and TRBJ2-5, with D unresolved. Trimming stripped 2 bases from V and 5 bases from J, with 6 bases between. This CDR3 has 12 amino acids. CDR1 MNHEY and CDR2 SVGEGT come from the germline V gene. As DNA, the CDR3 is TGTGCCAGCAGTTACGTATCGGAGACCCAGTACTTC. Its protein product is CASSYVSETQYF.

This clonotype was found a few times. The V call is TRBV29-1, the J call TRBJ2-7; D is tentatively TRBD1 or TRBD2 (6 bases each). This CDR3 has 15 residues. V was clipped by 0 bases and J by 3 bases, with 15 bases between them. Germline assignment: CDR1 SQVTM and CDR2 ANQGSEA. This chain's CDR3 is CSVEDRGGLSYEQYF. The CDR3 DNA sequence: TGCAGCGTTGAAGATCGAGGGGGGCTTAGCTACGAGCAGTACTTC.

Regarding this clonotype: Just one base apart from a much larger clone, this may be a read error. The V call is TRBV3-1, the J call TRBJ2-1; the D gene is possibly TRBD2 (6 bases). This CDR3 is 15 amino acids long. Germline V gives CDR1 LGHDT, CDR2 YNNKEL (reference sequence). The DNA of the CDR3 is TGTGCCTGCAGCCAAGATTCGGGGGCCTACAATGAGCAGTTCTTC. Protein: CACSQDSGAYNEQFF.

The chain links TRBV5-5 to TRBJ2-7; 9 nucleotides line up with TRBD1. Germline V gene sequence: CDR1 SGHKS, CDR2 YYEKEE (reference sequence). The trim removed 1 base at V and 4 bases at J, leaving 3 bases unmatched. CDR3 length: 14 residues. Written as DNA, the CDR3 is TGTGCCAGCAGCTTGCGACAGGGGGGGTACGAGCAGTACTTC. This sequence encodes CASSLRQGGYEQYF.

The chain uses TRBV4-3 and TRBJ2-5; D not certain. Deletions cut 8 bases from V and 5 bases from J, with 9 bases between. Germline-derived CDR1 and CDR2 are LGHNA and YSLEER. The CDR3 is made up of 11 amino acids. CDR3 sequence (DNA): TGCGCCAGCTCCCAAAGGGAGACCCAGTACTTC. Protein: CASSQRETQYF.

The V and J genes are TRBV7-9 and TRBJ2-4, with 9 bases aligning to TRBD2. The CDR3 runs 15 residues. The trim removed 5 bases at V and 5 bases at J, leaving 7 bases unmatched. The germline gives CDR1 SEHNR, CDR2 FQNEAQ (reference sequence). CDR3 sequence: CASSPEGLAENIQYF. The CDR3 region has the DNA TGTGCCAGCAGCCCCGAGGGACTAGCAGAAAACATTCAGTACTTC.

This clonotype was detected a few times. The junction shows a germline mismatch at one end, possibly a read error. The CDR3 here is CASTLGVTSTDTQYF. Written as DNA, the CDR3 is TGTGCCAGCACCTTAGGAGTGACTAGCACAGATACGCAGTATTTT. V is TRBV11-2 and J is TRBJ2-3; no firm D call. The length of the CDR3 is 15 residues. Germline CDR1 and CDR2: SGHAT and FQNNGV.

This clonotype has a handful of counts. The V call is TRBV14, the J call TRBJ2-1; unclear D gene. V was clipped by 7 bases and J by 9 bases, with 19 bases between them. Germline CDR1 is SGHDN and CDR2 is FVKESK. The CDR3 has 14 amino acids. CDR3 bases: TGTGCCAGCAAGGAAGGCGGTCTGGGGTTTGAGCAGTTCTTC. Its protein is CASKEGGLGFEQFF.

The chain is built from TRBV28 and TRBJ2-1; tentative D call: TRBD1 (5 bases). Germline assignment: CDR1 MDHEN and CDR2 SYDVKM. Trimming pared 6 bases from V and 5 bases from J, leaving 11 bases between. The CDR3 length is 13 residues. Here the CDR3 DNA reads TGTGCCAGCAGAAGGGGTTACCACAATGAGCAGTTCTTC. Its translation: CASRRGYHNEQFF.

The chain has TRBV3-1 and TRBJ2-3; TRBD2 aligns across 10 bases. Trimming at V came to 0 bases and at J to 1 base, leaving 10 bases not matched to a gene. Germline-derived CDR1 and CDR2 are LGHDT and YNNKEL (reference sequence). The CDR3 length is 19 residues. As DNA, the CDR3 is TGTGCCAGCAGCCAAGATCGACTCAGGACTAGCGGCGGCACAGATACGCAGTATTTT. Translating gives CASSQDRLRTSGGTDTQYF.

The chain uses TRBV18 and TRBJ2-2; D is possibly TRBD1 or TRBD2 (5 bases each). CDR1 is KGHSH, CDR2 LQKENI, per germline. There are 17 residues in the CDR3. V was trimmed by 6 bases and J by 2 bases, leaving 19 bases between them. The CDR3 reads CASSPWPGTTNTGELFF. CDR3 coding DNA: TGTGCCAGCTCCCCCTGGCCAGGGACGACTAACACCGGGGAGCTGTTTTTT.

The chain employs TRBV11-2 and TRBJ2-4; no clear D. Between the trimmed V and J ends, which lost 5 bases and 9 bases, there was a span of 8 bases. CDR1 and CDR2 (germline): SGHAT, FQNNGV. The CDR3 loop spans 11 amino acids. CDR3 sequence: CASSLSGIQYF. Written as DNA, the CDR3 is TGTGCCAGCAGCCTATCCGGCATTCAGTACTTC. The variable domain in full, completed from reference TRBV11-2 and TRBJ2-4, reads EAGVAQSPRYKIIEKRQSVAFWCNPISGHATLYWYQQILGQGPKLLIQFQNNGVVDDSQLPKDRFSAERLKGVDSTLKIQPAKLEDSAVYLCASSLSGIQYFGAGTRLSVL.

The rearrangement links TRBV12-3 or TRBV12-4 to TRBJ2-1, with D possibly matching TRBD1 (6 bases). The CDR3 sequence is 15 residues long. The V gene lost 6 bases and the J gene lost 0 bases, with 12 bases spanning the gap. CDR3 coding DNA: TGTGCCAGCAGAGTGGACAGTAGCTCCTACAATGAGCAGTTCTTC. Translated, it gives CASRVDSSSYNEQFF.

The V gene is TRBV7-9, the J gene TRBJ2-3, with D perhaps TRBD1 or TRBD2 (6 bases each). The CDR3 covers 17 residues. Per the germline V gene, CDR1 is SEHNR and CDR2 is FQNEAQ (reference sequence). V lost 5 bases and J 3 bases, leaving 21 bases between the germline ends. This chain's CDR3 is CASSTSDGGLLTDTQYF. DNA for the CDR3: TGTGCCAGCAGCACATCGGATGGGGGGCTTTTGACAGATACGCAGTATTTT.

Comments on this clonotype: Relative to the germline gene, one junction end is altered; a read error may explain this. The chain uses TRBV7-9 and TRBJ1-6; D not resolved. CDR3 length equals 16 residues. Germline V gene sequence: CDR1 SEHNR, CDR2 FQNEAQ (reference sequence). The CDR3 here is CASSLGADSNNSPLHF. In DNA, the CDR3 is TGTGCCAGCAGCTTAGGGGCCGACTCCAATAATTCACCCCTCCACTTT.

This clonotype was seen ten or more times. J is TRBJ1-4 and V is TRBV12-3 or TRBV12-4, with TRBD1 matching over 9 bases. V trimming: 6 bases; J trimming: 7 bases; junction bases outside the gene matches: 6. The CDR3 has 14 amino acids. CDR3 sequence: CASSLQGAGEKLFF. DNA of the CDR3: TGTGCCAGCAGCCTACAGGGGGCTGGTGAAAAACTGTTTTTT.

This chain joins TRBV4-1 and TRBJ1-2; TRBD1 matches at 7 bases. Germline CDR1 reads MGHRA; CDR2 reads YSYEKL. CDR3 length equals 13 residues. Trimming cost V 3 bases and J 6 bases; bases outside gene matches: 4. The CDR3 protein is CASSHQTGHGYTF. The DNA for the CDR3 is TGCGCCAGCAGCCATCAGACAGGGCATGGCTACACCTTC.

The gene calls are TRBV7-9 and TRBJ2-1; 16 positions agree with TRBD2. The germline gives CDR1 SEHNR, CDR2 FQNEAQ (reference sequence). The CDR3 loop spans 14 amino acids. Here the CDR3 DNA reads TGTGCAGGAGGAGGGACTAGCGGGAGGGATGAGCAGTTCTTC. It yields the protein CAGGGTSGRDEQFF. Complete variable domain (other parts from reference TRBV7-9 and TRBJ2-1): DTGVSQNPRHKITKRGQNVTFRCDPISEHNRLYWYRQTLGQGPEFLTYFQNEAQLEKSRLLSDRFSAERPKGSFSTLEIQRTEQGDSAMYLCAGGGTSGRDEQFFGPGTRLTVL.

This clonotype was found many times. V and J are TRBV6-2 or TRBV6-3 and TRBJ2-3, with TRBD2 matching over 11 bases. The junction had 5 bases not matched to a gene; V was cut back by 5 bases and J by 4 bases. The CDR3 has 15 residues. Germline-derived CDR1 and CDR2 are MNHEY and SVGEGT. CDR3 loop: CASSPTSGTPDTQYF. DNA for the CDR3: TGTGCCAGCAGTCCGACTAGCGGGACCCCAGATACGCAGTATTTT.

The rearrangement uses TRBV19 and TRBJ2-7, with TRBD1 matching 11 bases. This CDR3 contains 17 residues. Germline assignment: CDR1 LNHDA and CDR2 SQIVND (reference sequence). With V trimmed by 6 bases and J by 4 bases, 14 bases remained unmatched. CDR3 protein: CASSVFWTGGGNYEQYF. CDR3 DNA sequence: TGTGCCAGTAGCGTCTTCTGGACAGGGGGCGGAAATTACGAGCAGTACTTC.

In this sample, this clonotype turned up many times. The chain is built from TRBV15 and TRBJ2-2; perhaps TRBD1 as D (6 bases). Germline values: CDR1 LNHNV, CDR2 YYDKDF (reference sequence). This CDR3 is built from 14 residues. The germline V and J ends were trimmed by 1 base and 7 bases, with 10 bases remaining between them. CDR3: CATSRGPGVGELFF. The CDR3 coding sequence is TGTGCCACCAGCAGAGGGCCAGGGGTCGGGGAGCTGTTTTTT.

This clonotype was recorded at least ten times. The chain links TRBV11-2 to TRBJ2-1; 8 positions agree with TRBD2. The CDR3 runs 16 residues. V lost 5 bases to trimming and J lost 0 bases; unmatched junction nucleotides: 6. The germline CDR1 and CDR2 sequences are SGHAT and FQNNGV. The CDR3 protein is CASSPSGPGSYNEQFF. The CDR3 region has the DNA TGTGCCAGCAGCCCTAGCGGGCCAGGCTCCTACAATGAGCAGTTCTTC.

Only a few counts were recorded for this clonotype. The chain couples TRBV25-1 to TRBJ2-1, with 11 bases lining up with TRBD2. The V gene's germline CDR1 is MGHDK and CDR2 SYGVNS. The CDR3 totals 15 residues. Trimming removed 3 bases from V and 9 bases from J; junction bases left unmatched: 7. The DNA for the CDR3 is TGTGCCAGCAGTGACCAACTAGCGGGAGATTTTGAGCAGTTCTTC. Protein sequence: CASSDQLAGDFEQFF.